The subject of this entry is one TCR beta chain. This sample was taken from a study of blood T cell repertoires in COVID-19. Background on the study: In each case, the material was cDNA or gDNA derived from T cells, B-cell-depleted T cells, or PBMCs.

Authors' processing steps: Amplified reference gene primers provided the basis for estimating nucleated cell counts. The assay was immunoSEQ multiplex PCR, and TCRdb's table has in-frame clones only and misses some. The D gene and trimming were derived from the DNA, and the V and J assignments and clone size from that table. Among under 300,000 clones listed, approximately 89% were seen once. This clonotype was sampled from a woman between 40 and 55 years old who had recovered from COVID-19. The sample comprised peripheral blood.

The CDR3 here is CASSLRVSTGARGYTF. CDR3 DNA sequence: TGTGCCAGCAGTTTGCGCGTTTCGACAGGGGCCCGGGGCTACACCTTC. This sequence joins TRBV28 and TRBJ1-2; 8 nucleotides agree with TRBD1. The CDR3 runs to 16 residues. CDR1 is MDHEN and CDR2 is SYDVKM in the germline V gene. After removal of 3 bases from V and 8 bases from J, the junction contained 14 bases not matched to a gene.